Shown below are 29 T cell receptor beta chains from a single sample sequenced in a study of early T cells in non-severe SARS-CoV-2 infection (dated by TCRdb to the early 2020s). The library was prepared using 5' RACE. TCRdb lists the instrument as NextSeq 500. TCRdb ran its own pipeline on the public reads, namely fastp trimming at Q25 and MiXCR clone calling, and kept in-frame beta chains. Rows are combined by CDR3 protein, so each entry shows the most common genes and DNA. Within this sample are 35,000 to 45,000 distinct CDR3 sequences, with 5.4% of them counted one time only. The top ten hold approximately 6% of the sample. The material sequenced was whole blood, taken at baseline. These receptors originate from an adult who was a healthcare worker with PCR-confirmed SARS-CoV-2 infection or an uninfected control (not recorded which).

This clonotype has more than one count but fewer than ten. The chain combines TRBV28 with TRBJ2-7; D not certain. This CDR3 region has 11 residues. V dropped 2 bases and J dropped 3 bases, with 2 bases sitting between them. Germline assignment: CDR1 MDHEN and CDR2 SYDVKM. The CDR3 loop is CASSLHYEQYF. CDR3 bases: TGTGCCAGCAGTTTACACTACGAGCAGTACTTC.

The genes are TRBV18 and TRBJ2-5; 8 bases match TRBD1. Germline values: CDR1 KGHSH, CDR2 LQKENI. The CDR3 is 13 amino acids. Trimming at V came to 3 bases and at J to 4 bases, leaving 1 base not matched to a gene. As DNA, the CDR3 is TGTGCCAGCTCACCGACAGGGGCAGAGACCCAGTACTTC. Translated: CASSPTGAETQYF.

The table lists this clonotype with many counts. V and J are TRBV6-6 and TRBJ2-5; 7 nucleotides match TRBD2. Germline V lookup: CDR1 MNHNY, CDR2 SVGAGI (reference sequence). The CDR3 contains 14 residues. The trim removed 2 bases at V and 1 base at J, leaving 1 base unmatched. Here the CDR3 DNA reads TGTGCCAGCAGTTACCCGGGGGGCCAAGAGACCCAGTACTTC. Its protein is CASSYPGGQETQYF.

This clonotype came up a few times. The CDR3 region has the DNA TGTGCCAGCAGCTTAATAGGAAGTAGCACTAGCACAGATACGCAGTATTTT. Amino acids: CASSLIGSSTSTDTQYF. The genes are TRBV7-8 and TRBJ2-3; no clear D. This CDR3 contains 17 residues. The V gene's germline CDR1 is SGHVS and CDR2 FQNEAQ. The ends were cut back, 2 bases at V and 0 bases at J, with 15 bases in the middle.

This clonotype has at least ten counts. The V call is TRBV30, the J call TRBJ1-5; D uncertain. In germline, CDR1 is GTSNPN, CDR2 SVGIG (reference sequence). Trimming cost V 0 bases and J 4 bases, with 7 bases left between them. The length of the CDR3 is 13 residues. The chain's CDR3 is CAWSVEINQPQHF. In DNA form, the CDR3 reads TGTGCCTGGAGTGTAGAAATAAATCAGCCCCAGCATTTT.

In the case of this clonotype: A read error may explain this, as a much larger clone is one base away. The chain carries TRBV12-3 or TRBV12-4 and TRBJ2-1; 7 bases match TRBD2. CDR3 size: 15 residues. CDR3 amino acids: CTSCAIAGQSNEQFF. CDR3 coding DNA: TGTACCAGCTGTGCCATAGCGGGCCAATCCAATGAGCAGTTCTTC.

This clonotype was observed many times. The rearrangement links TRBV13 to TRBJ2-3, with 13 nucleotides matching TRBD2. Per germline, CDR1 PRHDT and CDR2 FYEKMQ (reference sequence). There are 18 residues in the CDR3. V gave up 1 base and J gave up 0 bases; unmatched junction bases: 4. This CDR3 is CASSLEGLAGRSTDTQYF. CDR3 coding DNA: TGTGCCAGCAGCTTAGAGGGACTAGCGGGACGGAGCACAGATACGCAGTATTTT.

In this sample, this clonotype turned up many times. V gene TRBV20-1 combines with J gene TRBJ2-3; D possibly corresponds to TRBD2 (5 bases). In germline, CDR1 is DFQATT, CDR2 SNEGSKA (reference sequence). V was shortened by 2 bases and J by 4 bases, with 10 bases between the two germline ends. The CDR3 length is 13 residues. This CDR3 reads CSARRLAPDTQYF. The CDR3 DNA reads TGCAGTGCTAGAAGGCTAGCCCCAGATACGCAGTATTTT.

This clonotype was counted ten times or more. This sequence joins TRBV6-6 and TRBJ2-2; possible D gene TRBD1, 5 bases. The CDR3 has 15 residues. CDR1 is MNHNY, CDR2 SVGAGI, per germline (reference sequence). Trimming left V 5 bases short and J 3 bases short, with 13 bases between. CDR3 DNA sequence: TGTGCCAGCAGTCACCACAGGCAACACACCGGGGAGCTGTTTTTT. Translated, it gives CASSHHRQHTGELFF.

This clonotype was recorded at least ten times. The chain has TRBV28 and TRBJ2-1, with D possibly being TRBD1 or TRBD2 (5 bases each). Germline values: CDR1 MDHEN, CDR2 SYDVKM. This CDR3 comprises 15 residues. Trimming shortened V by 11 bases and J by 3 bases, and 20 bases separated the two germline ends. The CDR3 spells CASRGALTIYNEQFF. In DNA, the CDR3 is TGTGCCTCCAGAGGGGCCCTTACAATCTACAATGAGCAGTTCTTC.

The chain recombines TRBV7-2 with TRBJ2-3; 8 bases agree with TRBD1. V lost 6 bases and J lost 7; bases outside the gene matches: 15. Germline V gene sequence: CDR1 SGHTA, CDR2 FQGNSA. The CDR3 totals 16 residues. As DNA, the CDR3 is TGTGCCAGCAGACAACCCGGGGGACAGGTCTCAAATACGCAGTATTTT. It yields the protein CASRQPGGQVSNTQYF.

This clonotype was picked up a small number of times. This chain connects TRBV20-1 to TRBJ2-7; D is ambiguous. In germline, CDR1 is DFQATT, CDR2 SNEGSKA (reference sequence). The CDR3 sequence is 13 residues long. V was pared by 3 bases and J by 2 bases, with 11 bases between. The CDR3, as DNA: TGCAGTGCTAGCTCAGGAACAACCTACGAGCAGTACGTC. This translates into CSASSGTTYEQYV.

In the case of this clonotype: A much bigger clone sits one base away, suggesting this may be a read error. This chain joins TRBV7-2 and TRBJ2-1, with D possibly matching TRBD1 (6 bases). The CDR3 is 15 residues long. V lost 7 bases and J 8 bases, leaving 21 bases between the germline ends. Per the germline V gene, CDR1 is SGHTA and CDR2 is FQGNSA. The CDR3 protein is CASNSSDSFPHEQFF. CDR3 DNA sequence: TGTGCCAGCAACTCATCGGACAGCTTTCCCCATGAGCAGTTCTTC.

This clonotype was seen at least ten times. The rearrangement links TRBV29-1 to TRBJ2-1, with D maybe TRBD1 (5 bases). This CDR3 comprises 12 residues. Trimming took 8 bases from V and 5 from J, leaving 13 bases between them. CDR1 SQVTM and CDR2 ANQGSEA come from the germline V gene. CDR3 coding DNA: TGCAGCTCCCATAGGGGAAACAATGAGCAGTTCTTC. Translation: CSSHRGNNEQFF.

This clonotype has at least ten counts. This chain links TRBV18 with TRBJ1-3, with 7 bases that match TRBD1. The germline V gene encodes CDR1 KGHSH and CDR2 LQKENI. J gave up 8 bases and V 3 bases, and 7 bases lay outside the gene matches. The CDR3 totals 14 residues. CDR3 region: CASSPGQPRDTIYF. The CDR3 DNA reads TGTGCCAGCTCACCGGGACAGCCTAGGGACACCATATATTTT. The full variable domain, completed using reference TRBV18 and TRBJ1-3, is NAGVMQNPRHLVRRRGQEARLRCSPMKGHSHVYWYRQLPEEGLKFMVYLQKENIIDESGMPKERFSAEFPKEGPSILRIQQVVRGDSAAYFCASSPGQPRDTIYFGEGSWLTVV.

This clonotype was observed many times. V and J are TRBV3-1 and TRBJ1-1; 8 nucleotides match TRBD1. From germline, CDR1 is LGHDT and CDR2 YNNKEL (reference sequence). V lost 4 bases, J lost 4 bases, and 14 bases stayed unmatched. The CDR3 totals 17 residues. This chain's CDR3 is CASSRVRDRRLITEAFF. Written as DNA, the CDR3 is TGTGCCAGCAGCCGAGTCCGGGACAGGAGGCTCATCACTGAAGCTTTCTTT.

This clonotype was picked up many times. The rearrangement links TRBV7-2 to TRBJ2-7; D remains ambiguous. Per germline, CDR1 SGHTA and CDR2 FQGNSA. CDR3 length equals 12 residues. The V gene lost 1 base and the J gene lost 5 bases, with 6 bases spanning the gap. The CDR3 bases are TGTGCCAGCAGCTTAGTGGGGAACGAGCAGTACGTC. This codes for CASSLVGNEQYV.

This clonotype was picked up many times. CDR3 nucleotide sequence: TGTGCCAGTAAACCGGGACAGAACATGAACACTGAAGCTTTCTTT. It is translated as CASKPGQNMNTEAFF. The chain couples TRBV11-3 to TRBJ1-1; 7 bases line up with TRBD1. This CDR3 spans 15 amino acids. The trim removed 9 bases at V and 0 bases at J, leaving 10 bases unmatched. In germline, CDR1 is SGHNT, CDR2 YENEEA. The complete variable domain, with remaining parts taken from reference TRBV11-3 and TRBJ1-1, reads EAGVVQSPRYKIIEKKQPVAFWCNPISGHNTLYWYLQNLGQGPELLIRYENEEAVDDSQLPKDRFSAERLKGVDSTLKIQPAELGDSAVYLCASKPGQNMNTEAFFGQGTRLTVV.

At least ten counts were recorded for this clonotype. CDR3 DNA: TGCAGTGTTCGGGTGAGAAAAGAGACCCAGTACTTC. This translates into CSVRVRKETQYF. The chain is built from TRBV20-1 and TRBJ2-5; D not certain. Germline assignment: CDR1 DFQATT and CDR2 SNEGSKA (reference sequence). V shed 7 bases and J shed 3 bases, with 12 bases lying between them. The CDR3 is 12 amino acids.

This clonotype was seen more than once but under ten times. The rearrangement joins TRBV30 to TRBJ1-5; TRBD1 matches 12 bases. The length of the CDR3 is 15 residues. Germline values: CDR1 GTSNPN, CDR2 SVGIG (reference sequence). J lost 6 bases, V lost 5 bases, and 8 bases had no gene match. The CDR3 region is CAWCPGQGAGQPQHF. CDR3 sequence (DNA): TGTGCCTGGTGCCCGGGACAGGGGGCTGGTCAGCCCCAGCATTTT.

This clonotype has at least ten counts. The chain recombines TRBV9 with TRBJ1-5; D is unclear. CDR1 is SGDLS and CDR2 is YYNGEE in the germline V gene. This CDR3 contains 12 residues. Trimming shortened V by 0 bases and J by 7 bases, and 5 bases separated the two germline ends. For the CDR3, the DNA is TGTGCCAGCAGCGTAGGAAGACAGCCCCAGCATTTT. Amino acids: CASSVGRQPQHF.

Ten or more counts support this clonotype. J is TRBJ2-1 and V is TRBV9; a possible D gene is TRBD2 (6 bases). Trimming removed 3 bases from V and 7 bases from J, with 14 bases in between. The CDR3 is made up of 14 amino acids. Germline values: CDR1 SGDLS, CDR2 YYNGEE. This chain's CDR3 is CASSGGLAGNEQFF. The CDR3 DNA reads as TGTGCCAGCAGCGGGGGACTGGCGGGGAATGAGCAGTTCTTC.

There are many counts of this clonotype. The chain links TRBV28 to TRBJ2-3; tentative D call: TRBD2 (5 bases). Deletions cut 6 bases from V and 0 bases from J, with 13 bases between. This CDR3 is 15 amino acids long. Germline values: CDR1 MDHEN, CDR2 SYDVKM. As DNA, the CDR3 is TGTGCCAGCAGGCTAGCCGGCTCTAGCACAGATACGCAGTATTTT. Protein sequence: CASRLAGSSTDTQYF.

This sequence joins TRBV9 and TRBJ2-2; D not resolved. This CDR3 spans 15 amino acids. Trimming removed 0 bases from V and 6 bases from J, with 12 bases in between. The germline V gene has CDR1 SGDLS and CDR2 YYNGEE. CDR3 nucleotide sequence: TGTGCCAGCAGCGTAGACAGCCACGGTCCCGGGGAGCTGTTTTTT. This encodes CASSVDSHGPGELFF.

This clonotype was seen many times. The V call is TRBV20-1, the J call TRBJ2-3; 8 bases are shared with TRBD1. The CDR3 contains 14 residues. J lost 5 bases, V lost 5 bases, and 9 bases had no gene match. Germline V gene data show CDR1 as DFQATT and CDR2 as SNEGSKA (reference sequence). For the CDR3, the DNA is TGCAGTGCTCGTTACCAGGGGGCTGTAGATACGCAGTATTTT. Translating it yields CSARYQGAVDTQYF.

The chain couples TRBV6-6 to TRBJ2-1; 13 bases align to TRBD2. In germline, CDR1 is MNHNY, CDR2 SVGAGI (reference sequence). The V and J ends lost 5 bases and 5 bases, in that order; junction bases with no gene match: 9. The CDR3 is made up of 17 amino acids. For the CDR3, the DNA is TGTGCCAGCAGTAATCATCCGGGACTAGCGGGAAACAATGAGCAGTTCTTC. This encodes CASSNHPGLAGNNEQFF.

The table lists this clonotype with many counts. The chain couples TRBV19 to TRBJ2-2; D gene uncertain. The length of the CDR3 is 13 residues. Per the germline V gene, CDR1 is LNHDA and CDR2 is SQIVND (reference sequence). V was trimmed by 8 bases and J by 6 bases, leaving 13 bases between them. The CDR3 region has the DNA TGTGCCAGTTCGGCAGGACCAGCCGGGGAGCTGTTTTTT. Translated: CASSAGPAGELFF.

This clonotype occurred many times. The DNA for the CDR3 is TGTGCCAGCAGCCTGGGACTAGCGGAGTTGAATGAGCAGTTCTTC. It specifies CASSLGLAELNEQFF. V is TRBV11-2 and J is TRBJ2-1; 11 nucleotides match TRBD2. After removal of 5 bases from V and 7 bases from J, the junction contained 7 bases not matched to a gene. Germline V gene sequence: CDR1 SGHAT, CDR2 FQNNGV. The CDR3 totals 15 residues. Full variable domain (remainder filled in from reference TRBV11-2 and TRBJ2-1): EAGVAQSPRYKIIEKRQSVAFWCNPISGHATLYWYQQILGQGPKLLIQFQNNGVVDDSQLPKDRFSAERLKGVDSTLKIQPAKLEDSAVYLCASSLGLAELNEQFFGPGTRLTVL.

This chain links TRBV6-5 with TRBJ1-1, with D tentatively TRBD1 (6 bases). V shed 7 bases and J shed 6 bases, with 21 bases lying between them. This CDR3 region has 15 residues. Looked up from germline, CDR1 is MNHEY and CDR2 is SVGAGI. The CDR3 loop is CASKLGGARLSEAFF. DNA of the CDR3: TGTGCCAGCAAACTGGGGGGGGCGCGTCTTTCTGAAGCTTTCTTT.